The 11 T cell receptor beta chains below come from one sample, sequenced in a study of healthy donors' naive CD4 and CD8 T cells. Starting from 500 ng of total RNA, TCR libraries were made with linear amplification. TCRdb re-called the reads with MiXCR, one entry per CDR3 protein. The repertoire holds 150,000 to 200,000 distinct CDR3 sequences, with about 70% as singletons. The sample taken for sequencing was naive CD4+ and CD8+ T cells sorted from blood, pooled from several donors. These receptors were collected from a pool of human donors in good health; the sample pools cells from several healthy donors.

This clonotype was recorded once. V is TRBV15 and J is TRBJ1-1; no clear D. The germline gives CDR1 LNHNV, CDR2 YYDKDF (reference sequence). This CDR3 comprises 14 residues. V was trimmed by 1 base and J by 7 bases, leaving 13 bases between them. CDR3: CATSRGRAILEAFF. CDR3 sequence (DNA): TGTGCCACCAGCAGAGGGAGAGCGATCCTTGAAGCTTTCTTT.

The chain uses TRBV15 and TRBJ1-6; D possibly corresponds to TRBD1 (6 bases). The CDR3 is 17 residues long. V was cut by 3 bases and J by 6 bases, with 18 bases left in between. The germline V gene encodes CDR1 LNHNV and CDR2 YYDKDF (reference sequence). The CDR3 is CATSSKIQGSSNSPLHF. In DNA form, the CDR3 reads TGTGCCACCAGCAGCAAAATACAGGGATCATCTAATTCACCCCTCCACTTT.

V usage is TRBV6-5 and J usage is TRBJ2-7; TRBD2 matches 9 bases. After removal of 4 bases from V and 0 bases from J, the junction contained 16 bases not matched to a gene. The CDR3 has 19 amino acids. CDR1 and CDR2 (germline): MNHEY, SVGAGI. For the CDR3, the DNA is TGTGCCAGCAGTTCAGTTAGCGGGAGACGCCAAATCATCTCCTACGAGCAGTACTTC. This sequence encodes CASSSVSGRRQIISYEQYF.

This chain connects TRBV19 to TRBJ2-7; 8 bases are shared with TRBD2. The CDR3 sequence is 14 residues long. Germline CDR1 is LNHDA and CDR2 is SQIVND (reference sequence). Germline trimming cut 1 base from V and 6 bases from J; bases unmatched to any gene: 5. The CDR3: CASSIGDSGTEQYF. In DNA, the CDR3 is TGTGCCAGTAGTATAGGAGATAGCGGGACCGAGCAGTACTTC.

CDR3 sequence (DNA): TGTGCCAGCAGCTTAGGATTTTCGGGGCAGAACACCGGGGAGCTGTTTTTT. This encodes CASSLGFSGQNTGELFF. The chain is built from TRBV11-2 and TRBJ2-2; D may correspond to TRBD1 or TRBD2 (5 bases each). The V and J ends lost 1 base and 1 base respectively, with 13 bases between them. The CDR3 contains 17 residues. Looked up from germline, CDR1 is SGHAT and CDR2 is FQNNGV.

This clonotype came up a few times. The CDR3 is CATSDGSRVNEQFF. CDR3 DNA sequence: TGTGCCACCAGTGATGGGTCCCGTGTCAATGAGCAGTTCTTC. This sequence joins TRBV24-1 and TRBJ2-1, with D uncertain. The germline V gene encodes CDR1 KGHDR and CDR2 SFDVKD. V lost 3 bases and J lost 6, with 11 bases in between. The CDR3 spans 14 residues.

This clonotype was observed a handful of times. The chain couples TRBV20-1 to TRBJ2-7; 9 bases match TRBD2. Germline lookup yields CDR1 DFQATT and CDR2 SNEGSKA (reference sequence). The CDR3 has 13 residues. J lost 4 bases, V lost 5 bases, and 6 bases had no gene match. Here the CDR3 reads CSASLAGTYEQYF. The CDR3 DNA reads as TGCAGTGCTTCTCTAGCGGGGACTTACGAGCAGTACTTC.

The chain carries TRBV29-1 and TRBJ2-7; D may be TRBD2 (5 bases). The CDR3 extends over 14 amino acids. CDR1 is SQVTM and CDR2 is ANQGSEA in the germline V gene. V lost 2 bases and J 2 bases, leaving 13 bases between the germline ends. CDR3 residues: CSVESSRGTYEQYF. DNA of the CDR3: TGCAGCGTTGAATCCTCCCGAGGGACCTACGAGCAGTACTTC.

V usage is TRBV4-2 and J usage is TRBJ2-7; D call uncertain. Germline V lookup: CDR1 LGHNA, CDR2 YNFKEQ. V lost 1 base to trimming and J lost 0 bases, with 13 bases between them. This CDR3 has 16 amino acids. In nucleotides, the CDR3 is TGTGCCAGCAGCCAAGTTGTGTCTCTGAACTCCTACGAGCAGTACTTC. Amino acid sequence: CASSQVVSLNSYEQYF.

The V and J genes are TRBV10-3 and TRBJ2-3, with 12 bases lining up with TRBD1. Germline values: CDR1 ENHRY, CDR2 SYGVKD. The CDR3 sequence is 17 residues long. J gave up 5 bases and V 7 bases, and 13 bases lay outside the gene matches. This chain's CDR3 is CAITSPGQGAIRDTQYF. As DNA, the CDR3 is TGTGCCATCACCTCGCCGGGACAGGGGGCAATACGAGATACGCAGTATTTT.

The chain links TRBV6-4 to TRBJ2-1; no definite D call. V lost 0 bases and J 9 bases, leaving 3 bases between the germline ends. CDR1 is MRHNA and CDR2 is SNTAGT in the germline V gene. The length of the CDR3 is 11 residues. This CDR3 reads CASSDSFEQFF. CDR3 DNA sequence: TGTGCCAGCAGTGACTCATTTGAGCAGTTCTTC.